This TCR beta chain is from a study of blood T cells in healthy people across ages. Germline CDR1 and CDR2: LGHNT and FRNRAP. The CDR3 length is 11 residues. V lost 7 bases to trimming and J lost 10 bases, with 11 bases between them. Primers used in a second PCR of about 7 to 12 cycles were a sample-barcoded 5' primer and a J-beta primer mix. Every molecule of cDNA carried a tag from a template-switch adaptor with 12 random nucleotides. TCRdb analysed the 5' RACE reads with MiXCR anew, one entry per CDR3 protein. The table shows 850,000 to 1,100,000 distinct CDR3 sequences, with approximately 38% occurring only once.

This chain links TRBV12-5 with TRBJ2-1; D is ambiguous. This receptor was taken from a man between 18 and 29 years old in good health. The specimen was blood. CDR3 DNA: TGTGCTAGTGCCCCTCGACAAGAGCAGTTCTTC. This encodes CASAPRQEQFF.